The T cell receptor beta chain described here comes from a study of shared clonotypes between healthy human individuals. Assay: immunoSEQ multiplex PCR; the TCRdb copy retains only in-frame clones and omits some. Of about 1 million clones listed, about 80% are singletons. This clonotype originated in a man between 18 and 29 years old in good health. Sequences were obtained from memory CD4+ T cells sorted from blood. Regarding subset: CD45RA-negative fraction.

CDR3 region: CASIDADTQYF. The CDR3 DNA sequence: TGTGCCAGCATTGATGCAGATACGCAGTATTTT. The genes are TRBV28 and TRBJ2-3, with unresolved D. Per the germline V gene, CDR1 is MDHEN and CDR2 is SYDVKM. The V and J ends lost 7 bases and 4 bases respectively, with 6 bases between them. The CDR3 contains 11 residues. The entire variable domain, with the rest obtained from reference TRBV28 and TRBJ2-3, is as follows: DVKVTQSSRYLVKRTGEKVFLECVQDMDHENMFWYRQDPGLGLRLIYFSYDVKMKEKGDIPEGYSVSREKKERFSLILESASTNQTSMYLCASIDADTQYFGPGTRLTVL.